What follows are 27 T cell receptor beta chains derived from one specimen sequenced in a study of shared clonotypes between healthy human individuals. Naive CD8 cells lacked CD45RO, underwent positive selection for CCR7 and left out terminally differentiated effector memory CD45RA+ cells. Some clones are missing from TCRdb's copy, which holds only in-frame ones; the method was immunoSEQ multiplex PCR. Counted here are around 2.1 million clones, about 93% occurring once; the ten biggest clones make up around 1.7%. The sequenced sample was naive CD8+ T cells from PBMCs. These receptors were obtained from a man aged 18 to 29 in good health. Some clones in this sample may be carry-over from other donors' samples.

The chain joins TRBV7-8 to TRBJ2-7, with 9 bases matching TRBD2. The V gene end was trimmed by 4 bases and the J gene end by 6 bases; junction bases not matched to a gene: 10. Germline V gene sequence: CDR1 SGHVS, CDR2 FQNEAQ. CDR3 length equals 15 residues. CDR3 in amino acids: CASSSPPVTSGEQYF. The CDR3, as DNA: TGTGCCAGCAGCTCCCCACCGGTGACTAGCGGCGAGCAGTACTTC.

A note on this clone: The identical CDR3 is also encoded by other nucleotide sequences in the sample. The J gene is TRBJ1-2, the V gene TRBV27; TRBD1 might be the D (6 bases). The V and J ends lost 5 bases and 5 bases respectively, with 12 bases between them. CDR1 is MNHEY, CDR2 SMNVEV, per germline (reference sequence). CDR3 length: 13 residues. The CDR3 DNA reads as TGTGCCAGCAGTCAAACAGGGAATTATGGCTACACCTTC. Its translation is CASSQTGNYGYTF.

The V call is TRBV28, the J call TRBJ2-7; D perhaps matches TRBD1 (6 bases). There are 14 residues in the CDR3. Per the germline V gene, CDR1 is MDHEN and CDR2 is SYDVKM. The V and J ends lost 4 bases and 0 bases respectively, with 10 bases between them. As DNA, the CDR3 is TGTGCCAGCAGTTCCCGACAGGCCTCCTACGAGCAGTACTTC. Residues: CASSSRQASYEQYF.

The chain uses TRBV9 and TRBJ1-2; 7 bases are shared with TRBD1. The CDR3 is 13 residues long. The germline V gene encodes CDR1 SGDLS and CDR2 YYNGEE. J was trimmed by 7 bases and V by 3 bases; bases with no gene match: 6. CDR3 sequence reads: CASSAGGGRGYTF. The CDR3, as DNA: TGTGCCAGCAGCGCCGGAGGGGGCCGTGGCTACACCTTC.

In this sample, this clone turned up once. J is TRBJ2-7 and V is TRBV25-1; 10 bases align to TRBD2. CDR3 length equals 15 residues. Trimming cost V 6 bases and J 1 base; bases outside gene matches: 6. Germline V CDR1 and CDR2: MGHDK, SYGVNS. The CDR3: CASRGYSGRSYEQYF. Here the CDR3 DNA reads TGTGCCAGCAGGGGCTATAGCGGGAGGTCCTACGAGCAGTACTTC.

V usage is TRBV10-3 and J usage is TRBJ2-5; 7 positions match TRBD2. TRBJ2-7 explains the end of the DNA better; the J call may be wrong. CDR1 ENHRY and CDR2 SYGVKD come from the germline V gene. This CDR3 has 13 amino acids. The DNA of the CDR3 is TGTGCCTCCGAGCGGGGACCCACCTACGAGCAGTACTTC. Translating gives CASERGPTYEQYF.

V gene TRBV6-5 combines with J gene TRBJ2-1; D not resolved. CDR1 and CDR2 from the germline V gene are MNHEY and SVGAGI. V lost 4 bases, J lost 3 bases, and 7 bases lay in between. CDR3 length: 13 amino acids. CDR3 protein: CASSLNFYNEQFF. The CDR3 bases are TGTGCCAGCAGTTTAAACTTCTACAATGAGCAGTTCTTC.

CDR3 coding DNA: TGTGCCAGCAGCTTGTTTGCTAGCGGGAGGGAACATGAGCAGTTCTTC. Translating it yields CASSLFASGREHEQFF. The genes are TRBV11-2 and TRBJ2-1; 12 bases are shared with TRBD2. J was trimmed by 8 bases and V by 3 bases; bases with no gene match: 8. CDR3 size: 16 residues. CDR1 and CDR2 (germline): SGHAT, FQNNGV.

The CDR3 reads CASSFGLTGTDTQYF. CDR3 coding DNA: TGTGCCAGCAGCTTCGGCCTCACGGGCACAGATACGCAGTATTTT. The chain carries TRBV7-8 and TRBJ2-3; D is uncertain. Germline V gene sequence: CDR1 SGHVS, CDR2 FQNEAQ. Trimming removed 3 bases at V and 1 base at J, with 11 bases between. CDR3 length: 15 amino acids.

This chain links TRBV19 with TRBJ1-1; tentative D call: TRBD1 (6 bases). Trimming left V 7 bases short and J 1 base short, with 10 bases between. The length of the CDR3 is 13 residues. CDR1 and CDR2 from the germline V gene are LNHDA and SQIVND (reference sequence). DNA of the CDR3: TGTGCCAGTATTCAGGGGACGAACACTGAAGCTTTCTTT. The encoded protein is CASIQGTNTEAFF.

The chain uses TRBV28 and TRBJ2-3; 9 bases agree with TRBD2. In germline, CDR1 is MDHEN, CDR2 SYDVKM. The CDR3 consists of 17 residues. Trimming cost V 7 bases and J 0 bases; bases outside gene matches: 11. The CDR3 bases are TGTGCCAGCACCCCAGGACTAGCGCGACGAAGCACAGATACGCAGTATTTT. The encoded protein is CASTPGLARRSTDTQYF.

This chain links TRBV28 with TRBJ2-7; 10 nucleotides line up with TRBD2. Germline loops: CDR1 MDHEN, CDR2 SYDVKM. The CDR3 is 13 amino acids. Germline trimming cut 11 bases from V and 4 bases from J; bases unmatched to any gene: 8. CDR3 protein: CAGRTSGNYEQYF. CDR3 nucleotide sequence: TGTGCCGGAAGGACTAGCGGAAATTACGAGCAGTACTTC.

This chain uses TRBV19 with TRBJ2-3; 7 bases line up with TRBD2. The J segment lost 0 bases and the V segment lost 8 bases, leaving 5 bases of the junction unmatched. Germline V gene sequence: CDR1 LNHDA, CDR2 SQIVND (reference sequence). CDR3 length: 14 residues. CDR3 loop: CASWGGTSTDTQYF. The CDR3 DNA reads TGTGCCAGTTGGGGGGGTACAAGCACAGATACGCAGTATTTT.

This chain links TRBV5-4 with TRBJ2-7; D unresolved. Germline loops: CDR1 SGHNT, CDR2 YYREEE (reference sequence). V was clipped by 4 bases and J by 3 bases, with 17 bases between them. This CDR3 spans 15 amino acids. The CDR3 nucleotides read TGTGCCAGCAGCGACCCGGTGCACGGTGACTACGAGCAGTACTTC. Residues: CASSDPVHGDYEQYF.

J is TRBJ2-1 and V is TRBV6-6; D unresolved. Trimming shortened V by 0 bases and J by 4 bases, and 7 bases separated the two germline ends. CDR3 length: 14 residues. CDR1 is MNHNY and CDR2 is SVGAGI in the germline V gene (reference sequence). The CDR3 nucleotides are TGTGCCAGCAGTTACTCGCGAGCTTACAATGAGCAGTTCTTC. Translated, it gives CASSYSRAYNEQFF.

The chain is built from TRBV4-1 and TRBJ2-1; 8 nucleotides align to TRBD2. From germline, CDR1 is MGHRA and CDR2 YSYEKL. Unmatched junction bases numbered 6, after V lost 2 bases and J lost 0 bases. The CDR3 is made up of 17 amino acids. CDR3 loop: CASSQKPSGSSYNEQFF. In DNA, the CDR3 is TGCGCCAGCAGCCAAAAGCCGAGCGGGAGCTCCTACAATGAGCAGTTCTTC.

The chain couples TRBV4-1 to TRBJ1-3; D gene ambiguous. V gave up 0 bases and J gave up 0 bases, with 12 bases separating them. The CDR3 totals 17 residues. Germline V gene sequence: CDR1 MGHRA, CDR2 YSYEKL. The CDR3 region has the DNA TGCGCCAGCAGCCAAGATCGTCTGGGGTTCTCTGGAAACACCATATATTTT. Translation: CASSQDRLGFSGNTIYF.

The gene calls are TRBV19 and TRBJ2-7; D gene ambiguous. The CDR3 length is 15 residues. Trimming removed 1 base at V and 4 bases at J, with 14 bases between. Germline CDR1 LNHDA, CDR2 SQIVND (reference sequence). For the CDR3, the DNA is TGTGCCAGTAGTATAGGGGCCACTCTAACATACGAGCAGTACTTC. Translating gives CASSIGATLTYEQYF.

The chain uses TRBV6-6 and TRBJ2-7; either TRBD1 or TRBD2 may supply D (5 bases each). CDR1 and CDR2 (germline): MNHNY, SVGAGI (reference sequence). V lost 6 bases to trimming and J lost 6 bases, with 15 bases between them. The CDR3 is made up of 13 amino acids. The CDR3 spells CASSLPPGREQYF. CDR3 sequence (DNA): TGTGCCAGCAGCCTCCCCCCGGGGCGCGAGCAGTACTTC.

The chain uses TRBV6-5 and TRBJ1-6; D might be TRBD1 (5 bases). This CDR3 comprises 13 residues. CDR1 and CDR2 (germline): MNHEY, SVGAGI. Trimming shortened V by 8 bases and J by 7 bases, and 12 bases separated the two germline ends. CDR3 sequence reads: CASQGQRNSPLHF. The CDR3 DNA reads TGTGCCAGCCAAGGACAAAGGAATTCACCCCTCCACTTT.

There are a few counts of this clone. The rearrangement uses TRBV27 and TRBJ2-1; 8 nucleotides agree with TRBD1. Per the germline V gene, CDR1 is MNHEY and CDR2 is SMNVEV (reference sequence). The CDR3 is 14 amino acids. Unmatched junction bases numbered 6, after V lost 5 bases and J lost 6 bases. The DNA of the CDR3 is TGTGCCAGCAGTCCCATCACAGGGGGCAATGAGCAGTTCTTC. As protein: CASSPITGGNEQFF.

This chain links TRBV7-9 with TRBJ2-3; either TRBD1 or TRBD2 may fit D (5 bases each). The germline V gene has CDR1 SEHNR and CDR2 FQNEAQ (reference sequence). V was pared by 5 bases and J by 2 bases, with 17 bases between. The CDR3 sequence is 16 residues long. The CDR3, as DNA: TGTGCCAGCAGCCTAGACTGGGGACCACACACAGATACGCAGTATTTT. Protein: CASSLDWGPHTDTQYF. The full variable domain, its missing parts supplied by reference TRBV7-9 and TRBJ2-3, is DTGVSQNPRHKITKRGQNVTFRCDPISEHNRLYWYRQTLGQGPEFLTYFQNEAQLEKSRLLSDRFSAERPKGSFSTLEIQRTEQGDSAMYLCASSLDWGPHTDTQYFGPGTRLTVL.

The V gene is TRBV28, the J gene TRBJ2-1; 10 bases align to TRBD2. The CDR3 runs to 15 residues. Per the germline V gene, CDR1 is MDHEN and CDR2 is SYDVKM. J gave up 5 bases and V 3 bases, and 4 bases lay outside the gene matches. CDR3 in amino acids: CASSFWTSGHNEQFF. In nucleotides, the CDR3 is TGTGCCAGCAGTTTTTGGACTAGCGGCCACAATGAGCAGTTCTTC.

The chain uses TRBV6-6 and TRBJ1-1; D may be TRBD1 (5 bases). The germline V gene encodes CDR1 MNHNY and CDR2 SVGAGI (reference sequence). V was cut by 3 bases and J by 7 bases, with 9 bases left in between. CDR3 size: 12 residues. The CDR3 protein is CASSYSTVEAFF. The CDR3 DNA reads TGTGCCAGCAGTTATTCGACAGTTGAAGCTTTCTTT.

The chain is built from TRBV6-6 and TRBJ2-1; D may be TRBD2 (5 bases). The CDR3 runs to 15 residues. Germline CDR1 MNHNY, CDR2 SVGAGI (reference sequence). The V and J ends lost 8 bases and 4 bases respectively, with 18 bases between them. DNA for the CDR3: TGTGCCAGCTCCCCCGGCCGGGAAACGTACAATGAGCAGTTCTTC. Translated, it gives CASSPGRETYNEQFF.

V gene TRBV6-5 combines with J gene TRBJ2-7; perhaps TRBD2 as D (5 bases). CDR3 length: 12 amino acids. Per germline, CDR1 MNHEY and CDR2 SVGAGI. V was clipped by 9 bases and J by 5 bases, with 14 bases between them. For the CDR3, the DNA is TGTGCCAGTCGGGATTTTGGGAACGAGCAGTACTTC. Translation gives CASRDFGNEQYF.

The rearrangement uses TRBV7-3 and TRBJ2-5, with 8 positions matching TRBD2. V lost 0 bases to trimming and J lost 0 bases; unmatched junction nucleotides: 6. This CDR3 has 17 residues. Germline CDR1 SGHTA, CDR2 FQGTGA. The CDR3 DNA reads TGTGCCAGCAGCTTAACGAGTCTAGCGGGTCACCAAGAGACCCAGTACTTC. It translates to CASSLTSLAGHQETQYF.